Below, 7 T cell receptor beta chains from the same sample are listed, as sequenced in a study of T cell responses to AZD1222 COVID-19 vaccine. Data came from immunoSEQ multiplex PCR; TCRdb stores just in-frame clones and leaves some out. The table has approximately 150,000 clones, approximately 94% seen once. The sequences come from peripheral blood, collected 28 days after the second AZD1222 dose. Receptors originate from an adult who received the AZD1222 COVID-19 vaccine.

The chain links TRBV6-1 to TRBJ2-1; no clear D gene. V shed 0 bases and J shed 2 bases, with 11 bases lying between them. CDR3 size: 16 residues. Germline CDR1 reads MNHNS; CDR2 reads SASEGT. The DNA of the CDR3 is TGTGCCAGCAGTGAAGCGCCCAGGAATCCCTACAATGAGCAGTTCTTC. This encodes CASSEAPRNPYNEQFF.

The rearrangement uses TRBV7-8 and TRBJ2-7; D possibly corresponds to TRBD2 (6 bases). The CDR3 loop spans 15 amino acids. Germline-derived CDR1 and CDR2 are SGHVS and FQNEAQ. V lost 5 bases, J lost 0 bases, and 14 bases lay in between. This chain's CDR3 is CASSLSWGVSYEQYF. DNA of the CDR3: TGTGCCAGCAGCCTAAGCTGGGGGGTCTCCTACGAGCAGTACTTC.

The rearrangement uses TRBV2 and TRBJ2-1; 11 positions agree with TRBD2. The CDR3 is made up of 15 amino acids. The J segment lost 4 bases and the V segment lost 5 bases, leaving 4 bases of the junction unmatched. In germline, CDR1 is SNHLY, CDR2 FYNNEI. CDR3 nucleotide sequence: TGTGCCAGCAGTAAGACTAGCGGGGTTTACAATGAGCAGTTCTTC. This sequence encodes CASSKTSGVYNEQFF.

J is TRBJ1-2 and V is TRBV20-1; D is possibly TRBD1 (6 bases). This CDR3 spans 15 amino acids. In germline, CDR1 is DFQATT, CDR2 SNEGSKA (reference sequence). The V and J ends lost 3 bases and 7 bases respectively, with 21 bases between them. The CDR3 DNA is TGCAGTGCTAGTAGAGCCGGACAGTCCCAGAGTGGCTACACCTTC. Protein product: CSASRAGQSQSGYTF.

The table lists this clone with a few counts. CDR3 sequence (DNA): TGCAGTGCTATTGAGCCGGGACAGGGACTCCATGGCGAGCAGTACTTC. Amino acid sequence: CSAIEPGQGLHGEQYF. The chain is built from TRBV20-1 and TRBJ2-7; 9 bases are shared with TRBD1. CDR1 and CDR2 (germline): DFQATT, SNEGSKA (reference sequence). This CDR3 spans 16 amino acids. Trimming cost V 4 bases and J 6 bases; bases outside gene matches: 16.

V and J are TRBV6-5 and TRBJ2-2; D ambiguous. Deletions cut 6 bases from V and 6 bases from J, with 11 bases between. CDR1 MNHEY and CDR2 SVGAGI come from the germline V gene. The CDR3 contains 13 residues. As DNA, the CDR3 is TGTGCCAGCAGCTCTTCCCCGGCCGGGGAGCTGTTTTTT. It encodes CASSSSPAGELFF.

J is TRBJ1-1 and V is TRBV21-1. TRBV21-1 is noted as a pseudogene. The CDR3 loop spans 11 amino acids. CDR3 DNA sequence: TGTGCCAGCAGCAAAGGCTCTCCGGTTTTCTTT. This gives the protein CASSKGSPVFF.